This passage covers 5 T cell receptor beta chains from one sample sequenced in a study of T cell repertoires in cytomegalovirus infection. TCRdb independently ran MiXCR on the reads; one entry per CDR3 protein. This sample has some 200,000 distinct CDR3 sequences, with 8.5% to 10% found just once. Sequenced: PBMCs. The origin of the receptors is a human donor in good health (CMV status not recorded). Some clones in this sample may be carry-over from other donors' samples.

The sample holds many counts of this clonotype. The chain has TRBV7-7 and TRBJ2-5, with D perhaps assigned TRBD1 or TRBD2 (5 bases each). The ends were cut back, 3 bases at V and 1 base at J, with 9 bases in the middle. The CDR3 has 14 residues. CDR1 is SSHAT, CDR2 FNYEAQ, per germline (reference sequence). For the CDR3, the DNA is TGTGCCAGCAGCTTTCCGGGGCGCCAAGAGACCCAGTACTTC. It is translated as CASSFPGRQETQYF.

This chain links TRBV5-5 with TRBJ1-5; 8 nucleotides line up with TRBD1. The V and J ends lost 0 bases and 5 bases, in that order; junction bases with no gene match: 4. The CDR3 has 15 residues. Germline values: CDR1 SGHKS, CDR2 YYEKEE (reference sequence). CDR3 residues: CASSLGAGGYQPQHF. Written as DNA, the CDR3 is TGTGCCAGCAGCTTGGGTGCAGGGGGCTATCAGCCCCAGCATTTT.

The V and J genes are TRBV19 and TRBJ1-2; D is unresolved. Germline loops: CDR1 LNHDA, CDR2 SQIVND (reference sequence). V was pared by 4 bases and J by 4 bases, with 10 bases between. This CDR3 has 13 amino acids. The DNA of the CDR3 is TGTGCCAGTAGTACCCCCCGCAGCTATGGCTACACCTTC. Translating it yields CASSTPRSYGYTF.

At least ten counts were recorded for this clonotype. V gene TRBV10-3 combines with J gene TRBJ2-7, with TRBD1 identical over 7 bases. The CDR3 consists of 13 residues. The junction had 5 bases not matched to a gene; V was cut back by 6 bases and J by 3 bases. Per the germline V gene, CDR1 is ENHRY and CDR2 is SYGVKD. In DNA form, the CDR3 reads TGTGCCATCAGGGAGGACAGGTACTACGAGCAGTACTTC. The encoded protein is CAIREDRYYEQYF.

This chain joins TRBV5-6 and TRBJ1-4; 7 bases are a match to TRBD1. The junction had 5 bases not matched to a gene; V was cut back by 4 bases and J by 5 bases. The CDR3 is 14 residues long. Germline CDR1 is SGHDT and CDR2 is YYEEEE. The CDR3 reads CASSPSTGNEKLFF. CDR3 DNA: TGTGCCAGCAGCCCTTCGACAGGGAATGAAAAACTGTTTTTT.